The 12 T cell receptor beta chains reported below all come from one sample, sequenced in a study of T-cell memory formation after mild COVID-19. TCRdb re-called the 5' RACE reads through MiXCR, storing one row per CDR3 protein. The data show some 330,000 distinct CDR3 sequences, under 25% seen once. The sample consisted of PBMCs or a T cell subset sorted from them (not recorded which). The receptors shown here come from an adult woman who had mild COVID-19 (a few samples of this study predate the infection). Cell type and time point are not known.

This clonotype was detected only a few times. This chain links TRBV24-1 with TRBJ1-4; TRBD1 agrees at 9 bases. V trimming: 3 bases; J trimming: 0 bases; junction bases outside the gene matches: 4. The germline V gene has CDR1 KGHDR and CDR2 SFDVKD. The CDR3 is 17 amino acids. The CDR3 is CATSDGTGFATNEKLFF. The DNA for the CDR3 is TGTGCCACCAGTGATGGGACAGGGTTCGCAACTAATGAAAAACTGTTTTTT.

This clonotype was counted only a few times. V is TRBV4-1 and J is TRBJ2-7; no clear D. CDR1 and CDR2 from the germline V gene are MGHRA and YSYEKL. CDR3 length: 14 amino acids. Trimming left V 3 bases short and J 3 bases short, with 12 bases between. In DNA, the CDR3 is TGCGCCAGCAGCCATTCCAGAGGAAACTACGAGCAGTACTTC. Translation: CASSHSRGNYEQYF.

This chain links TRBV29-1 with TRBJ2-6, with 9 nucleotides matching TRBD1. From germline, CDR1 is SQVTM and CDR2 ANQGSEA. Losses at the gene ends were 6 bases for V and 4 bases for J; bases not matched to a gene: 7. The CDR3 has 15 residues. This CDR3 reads CSVAQGAQGANVLTF. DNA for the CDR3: TGCAGCGTCGCACAGGGGGCGCAAGGGGCCAACGTCCTGACTTTC.

CDR3 bases: TGTGCCAGCAGCCAAGATAGGCGGGTGGCGAACACTGAAGCTTTCTTT. It translates to CASSQDRRVANTEAFF. The rearrangement links TRBV4-2 to TRBJ1-1, with D unclear. V lost 0 bases and J lost 1, with 12 bases in between. CDR1 and CDR2 from the germline V gene are LGHNA and YNFKEQ. CDR3 size: 16 residues.

This chain's CDR3 is CASSYSIRVQAFF. CDR3 bases: TGTGCCAGCAGTTACTCAATCAGGGTTCAAGCTTTCTTT. This sequence joins TRBV6-2 or TRBV6-3 and TRBJ1-1; a weak D match, TRBD1 (5 bases). The V gene lost 0 bases and the J gene lost 9 bases, with 11 bases spanning the gap. This CDR3 spans 13 amino acids. Germline V lookup: CDR1 MNHEY, CDR2 SVGEGT.

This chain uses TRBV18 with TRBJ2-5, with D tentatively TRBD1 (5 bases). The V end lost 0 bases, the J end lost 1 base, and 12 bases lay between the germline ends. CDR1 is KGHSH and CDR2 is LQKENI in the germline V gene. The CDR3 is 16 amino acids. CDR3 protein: CASSPPRTGTQETQYF. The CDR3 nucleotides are TGTGCCAGCTCACCACCCAGAACAGGTACCCAAGAGACCCAGTACTTC.

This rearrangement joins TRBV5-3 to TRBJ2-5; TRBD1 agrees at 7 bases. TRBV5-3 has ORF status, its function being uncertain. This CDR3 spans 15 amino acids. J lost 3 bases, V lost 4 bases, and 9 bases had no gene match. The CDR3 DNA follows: TGTGCCAGAAGCGCACCCCGGGACAGAGAAGAGACCCAGTACTTC. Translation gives CARSAPRDREETQYF.

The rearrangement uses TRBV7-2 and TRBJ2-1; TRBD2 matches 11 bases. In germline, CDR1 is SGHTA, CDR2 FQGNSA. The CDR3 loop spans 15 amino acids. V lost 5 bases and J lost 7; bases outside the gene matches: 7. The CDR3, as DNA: TGTGCCAGCAGCCGCATAGCGGGGGGGTTAAATGAGCAGTTCTTC. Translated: CASSRIAGGLNEQFF. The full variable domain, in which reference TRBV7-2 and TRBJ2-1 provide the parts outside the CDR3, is GAGVSQSPSNKVTEKGKDVELRCDPISGHTALYWYRQSLGQGLEFLIYFQGNSAPDKSGLPSDRFSAERTGGSVSTLTIQRTQQEDSAVYLCASSRIAGGLNEQFFGPGTRLTVL.

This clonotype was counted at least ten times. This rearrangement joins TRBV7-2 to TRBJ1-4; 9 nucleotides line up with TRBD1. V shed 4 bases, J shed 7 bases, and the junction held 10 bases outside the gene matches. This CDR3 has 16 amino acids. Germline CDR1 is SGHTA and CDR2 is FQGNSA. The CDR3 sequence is CASSSQQGARSEKLFF. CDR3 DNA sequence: TGTGCCAGCAGCTCGCAACAGGGGGCGCGCAGTGAAAAACTGTTTTTT.

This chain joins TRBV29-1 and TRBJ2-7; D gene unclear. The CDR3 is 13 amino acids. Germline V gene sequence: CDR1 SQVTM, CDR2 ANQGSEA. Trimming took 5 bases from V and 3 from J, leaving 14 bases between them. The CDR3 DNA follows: TGCAGCGTTCCCCTAGTCCGGATCTACGAGCAGTACTTC. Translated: CSVPLVRIYEQYF.

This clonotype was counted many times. In DNA, the CDR3 is TGTGCCAGCAGTTTAGCCGGCACGACAGACAACCAAGAGACCCAGTACTTC. This codes for CASSLAGTTDNQETQYF. This chain joins TRBV12-3 or TRBV12-4 and TRBJ2-5, with D perhaps TRBD1 (5 bases). Trimming removed 0 bases from V and 0 bases from J, with 14 bases in between. CDR3 size: 17 residues.

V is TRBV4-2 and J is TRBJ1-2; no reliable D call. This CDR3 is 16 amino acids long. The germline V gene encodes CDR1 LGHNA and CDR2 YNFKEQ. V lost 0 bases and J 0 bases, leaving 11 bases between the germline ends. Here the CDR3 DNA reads TGTGCCAGCAGCCAAGATCTAGTCAGGACTAACTATGGCTACACCTTC. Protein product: CASSQDLVRTNYGYTF.